These 9 T cell receptor beta chains share one sample of origin, sequenced in a study of blood T cell repertoires in COVID-19. Measured with immunoSEQ multiplex PCR; TCRdb has only the in-frame clones, and not every one. The sample gives 250,000 to 300,000 clones, over 75% of which show up once; about 1% is in the top ten. The specimen was PBMCs or T cells enriched from blood (not recorded which). The receptors originated from a woman aged 25 to 39 who had recovered from COVID-19.

The chain has TRBV7-2 and TRBJ1-2; maybe TRBD1 (6 bases). The V gene's germline CDR1 is SGHTA and CDR2 FQGNSA. Trimming cost V 1 base and J 7 bases, with 10 bases left between them. This CDR3 region has 13 residues. The CDR3 region has the DNA TGTGCCAGCAGCTTAGTTCTGGGGGCTGGCTACACCTTC. This encodes CASSLVLGAGYTF.

The chain combines TRBV6-2 or TRBV6-3 with TRBJ2-1; 11 nucleotides line up with TRBD2. Germline V CDR1 and CDR2: MNHEY, SVGEGT. The V segment lost 2 bases and the J segment 7 bases; nucleotides outside the gene matches: 7. The CDR3 loop spans 16 amino acids. The CDR3 nucleotides read TGTGCCAGCAGTTACATAGCGGGAGGGCCGGAAAATGAGCAGTTCTTC. Amino acid sequence: CASSYIAGGPENEQFF.

This clone was recorded once. This chain connects TRBV30 to TRBJ1-4; 7 nucleotides line up with TRBD1. V lost 3 bases, J lost 8 bases, and 6 bases stayed unmatched. This CDR3 is built from 13 residues. Germline V gene lookup returns CDR1 GTSNPN and CDR2 SVGIG (reference sequence). The CDR3 reads CAWRPGTDEKLFF. The CDR3, as DNA: TGTGCCTGGAGACCCGGGACAGACGAAAAACTGTTTTTT.

This rearrangement joins TRBV6-4 to TRBJ2-3, with 7 positions matching TRBD2. Per the germline V gene, CDR1 is MRHNA and CDR2 is SNTAGT. Germline trimming cut 0 bases from V and 5 bases from J; bases unmatched to any gene: 8. The CDR3 has 16 residues. This CDR3 reads CASSDSTGGGGDTQYF. The CDR3 nucleotides read TGTGCCAGCAGTGACTCGACGGGAGGTGGTGGAGATACGCAGTATTTT.

The chain joins TRBV2 to TRBJ2-1; 7 bases match TRBD2. This CDR3 is built from 14 residues. Losses at the gene ends were 8 bases for V and 9 bases for J; bases not matched to a gene: 13. From germline, CDR1 is SNHLY and CDR2 FYNNEI. The CDR3 region is CASGVSGKAGEQFF. CDR3 nucleotide sequence: TGTGCCAGCGGTGTCAGCGGGAAAGCTGGTGAGCAGTTCTTC.

The V call is TRBV29-1, the J call TRBJ1-2, with 8 positions matching TRBD1. Germline CDR1 and CDR2: SQVTM and ANQGSEA. The CDR3 extends over 15 amino acids. Trimming cost V 3 bases and J 4 bases; bases outside gene matches: 10. The CDR3 loop is CSVEGWTGQVYGYTF. CDR3 coding DNA: TGCAGCGTTGAGGGGTGGACAGGGCAGGTCTATGGCTACACCTTC.

The chain combines TRBV3-1 (or the pseudogene TRBV3-2) with TRBJ2-1; no reliable D call. Germline V lookup: CDR1 LGHDT, CDR2 YNNKEL (reference sequence). V lost 4 bases, J lost 0 bases, and 7 bases lay in between. The CDR3 length is 14 residues. The CDR3 DNA is TGTGCCAGCAGCCTACGAGACTCCTACAATGAGCAGTTCTTC. As protein: CASSLRDSYNEQFF.

The chain is built from TRBV28 and TRBJ2-3; 7 bases agree with TRBD2. V lost 0 bases, J lost 6 bases, and 0 bases stayed unmatched. The germline CDR1 and CDR2 sequences are MDHEN and SYDVKM. This CDR3 spans 13 amino acids. The CDR3 spells CASSLWGGDTQYF. CDR3 bases: TGTGCCAGCAGTTTATGGGGAGGGGATACGCAGTATTTT.

This clone was observed a single time. The gene calls are TRBV19 and TRBJ2-5; TRBD1 is a possible D gene (6 bases). The CDR3 loop spans 15 amino acids. The V gene's germline CDR1 is LNHDA and CDR2 SQIVND (reference sequence). The V and J ends lost 3 bases and 4 bases respectively, with 15 bases between them. The CDR3 loop reads CASSILRGRGETQYF. CDR3 nucleotides: TGTGCCAGTAGTATTCTCAGGGGCCGGGGAGAGACCCAGTACTTC.